The clone carrying this T cell receptor beta chain was counted a few times. As yet, its antigen is unknown. Germline V gene sequence: CDR1 MGHRA, CDR2 YSYEKL. The V and J ends lost 1 base and 5 bases respectively, with 10 bases between them. CDR3 length: 14 amino acids. This sample stems from a study of T-cell memory formation after mild COVID-19. Via MiXCR, TCRdb re-called the 5' RACE reads, giving one row per CDR3 protein. The sample lists a few hundred thousand distinct CDR3 sequences, 7% to 10% occurring once. Study conclusions and caveats: Whereas later expanders leaned CD4+, clones contracting day 15 to 85 showed a balanced CD4/CD8 makeup.

The chain recombines TRBV4-1 with TRBJ2-3; no clear D. Specimen: PBMCs or a T cell subset sorted from them (not recorded which). The clonotype was recovered from a young man who had mild COVID-19 (a few samples of this study predate the infection). Cell type and time point are not known. The CDR3 loop is CASSQVLVGDTQYF. The CDR3 nucleotides are TGCGCCAGCAGCCAAGTTCTAGTTGGAGATACGCAGTATTTT.